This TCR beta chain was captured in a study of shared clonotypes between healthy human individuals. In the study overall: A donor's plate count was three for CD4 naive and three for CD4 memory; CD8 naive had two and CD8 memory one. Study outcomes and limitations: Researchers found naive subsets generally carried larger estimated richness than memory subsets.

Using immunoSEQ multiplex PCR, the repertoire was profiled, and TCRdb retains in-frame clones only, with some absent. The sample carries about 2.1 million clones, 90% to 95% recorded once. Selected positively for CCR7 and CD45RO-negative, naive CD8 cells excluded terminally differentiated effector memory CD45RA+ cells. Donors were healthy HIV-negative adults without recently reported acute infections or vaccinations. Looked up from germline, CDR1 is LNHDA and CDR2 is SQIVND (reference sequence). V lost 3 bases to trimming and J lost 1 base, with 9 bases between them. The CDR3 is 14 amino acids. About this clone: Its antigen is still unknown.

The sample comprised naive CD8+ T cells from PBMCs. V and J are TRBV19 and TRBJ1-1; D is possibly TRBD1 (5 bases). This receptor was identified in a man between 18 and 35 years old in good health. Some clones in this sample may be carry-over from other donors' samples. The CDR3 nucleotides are TGTGCCAGTAGTATTCAGGGCACGAACACTGAAGCTTTCTTT. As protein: CASSIQGTNTEAFF.